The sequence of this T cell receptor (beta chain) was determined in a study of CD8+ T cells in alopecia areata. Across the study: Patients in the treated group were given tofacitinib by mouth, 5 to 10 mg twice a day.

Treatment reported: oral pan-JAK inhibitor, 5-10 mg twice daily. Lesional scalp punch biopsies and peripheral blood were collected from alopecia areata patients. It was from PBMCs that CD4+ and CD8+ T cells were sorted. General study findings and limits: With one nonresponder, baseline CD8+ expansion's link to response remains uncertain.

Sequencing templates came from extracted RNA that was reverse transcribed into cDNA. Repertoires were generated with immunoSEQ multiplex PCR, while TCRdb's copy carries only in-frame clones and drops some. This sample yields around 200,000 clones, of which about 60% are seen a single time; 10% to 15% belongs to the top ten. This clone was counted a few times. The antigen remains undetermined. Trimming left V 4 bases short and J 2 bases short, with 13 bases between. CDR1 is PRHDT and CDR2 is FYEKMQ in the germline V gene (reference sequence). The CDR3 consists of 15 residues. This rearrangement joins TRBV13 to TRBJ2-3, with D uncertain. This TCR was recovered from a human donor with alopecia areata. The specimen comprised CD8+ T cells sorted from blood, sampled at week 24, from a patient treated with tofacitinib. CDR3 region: CASSSPGSPTDTQYF. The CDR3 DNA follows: TGTGCCAGCAGCTCCCCGGGCAGCCCCACAGATACGCAGTATTTT.